This TCR beta chain comes out of a study of cytomegalovirus exposure and HLA in healthy donors. Findings and caveats of the study: Fewer than 200 TCR beta chains were listed as cytomegalovirus-associated. A classifier reportedly called cytomegalovirus status with high sensitivity and specificity.

Germline-derived CDR1 and CDR2 are ENHRY and SYGVKD. The CDR3 is made up of 15 amino acids. Trimming stripped 10 bases from V and 5 bases from J, with 21 bases between. Points on this clone: What it recognizes is unknown.

The data were produced by immunoSEQ multiplex PCR, yet TCRdb's version contains in-frame clones alone and is incomplete. The table includes 70,000 or so clones, less than 95% detected once. The sequenced sample consisted of PBMCs. The chain carries TRBV10-3 and TRBJ2-1; tentative D call: TRBD2 (5 bases). The TCR sequence derives from a woman younger than 30 in good health and CMV-seronegative. The CDR3 here is CATSPLAGANNEQFF. The CDR3 nucleotides read TGTGCCACCTCCCCGCTAGCAGGAGCGAACAATGAGCAGTTCTTC.